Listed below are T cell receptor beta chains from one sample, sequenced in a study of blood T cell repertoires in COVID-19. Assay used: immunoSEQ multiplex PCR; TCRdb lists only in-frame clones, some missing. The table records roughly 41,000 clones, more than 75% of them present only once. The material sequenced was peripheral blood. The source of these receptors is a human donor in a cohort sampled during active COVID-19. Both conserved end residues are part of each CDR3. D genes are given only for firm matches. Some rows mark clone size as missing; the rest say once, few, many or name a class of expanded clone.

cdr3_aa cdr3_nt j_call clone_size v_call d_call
CASSRQDPETQYF TGTGCCAGCAGCCGACAGGACCCAGAGACCCAGTACTTC TRBJ2-5 - TRBV7-3 -
CAWRNPRGSTEAFF TGTGCCTGGAGGAACCCCCGGGGGAGCACTGAAGCTTTCTTT TRBJ1-1 - TRBV30 -
CASRSGRSSYNEQFF TGTGCCAGCCGGAGCGGGAGGAGCTCCTACAATGAGCAGTTCTTC TRBJ2-1 - TRBV11-2 TRBD2
CASSARQGESVGYTF TGTGCCAGCAGCGCCAGACAGGGGGAGTCGGTTGGCTACACCTTC TRBJ1-2 once TRBV9 TRBD1
CASRPDIHINYGYTF TGCGCCAGCAGACCCGACATCCACATTAACTATGGCTACACCTTC TRBJ1-2 - TRBV5-1 -
CASSVRDRVGSPLHF TGTGCCAGTAGCGTACGGGACAGGGTTGGTTCACCCCTCCACTTT TRBJ1-6 - TRBV19 TRBD1
CASSLVGLAGGRGDYEQYF TGTGCCAGCAGCTTAGTGGGACTAGCGGGAGGCCGGGGGGACTACGAGCAGTACTTC TRBJ2-7 - TRBV7-2 TRBD2
CASSPTGGLHQEQYF TGTGCCAGCAGTCCGACAGGGGGCCTTCATCAAGAGCAGTACTTC TRBJ2-7 - TRBV28 TRBD1
CASSRTGTGNGEQYF TGTGCCAGCAGCCGTACCGGGACAGGGAATGGCGAGCAGTACTTC TRBJ2-7 few TRBV5-4 TRBD1
CASSLTGVADTQYF TGTGCCAGCAGTCTGACAGGGGTTGCAGATACGCAGTATTTT TRBJ2-3 - TRBV2 TRBD1
CASSPPSTTDTQYF TGTGCCAGCTCGCCCCCTAGCACCACAGATACGCAGTATTTT TRBJ2-3 once TRBV18 -
CASSLGPQGKREKLFF TGTGCCAGCAGCTTAGGGCCACAGGGTAAACGCGAAAAACTGTTTTTT TRBJ1-4 once TRBV7-2 -
CASSEGQGTEAFF TGTGCCAGCAGCGAAGGACAGGGCACTGAAGCTTTCTTT TRBJ1-1 - TRBV9 TRBD1
CASSRSTGDGNTIYF TGTGCCAGCAGCAGGTCGACAGGGGATGGAAACACCATATATTTT TRBJ1-3 - TRBV21-1 -
CASSPPTGPDTQYF TGTGCCAGCAGTCCGCCGACAGGCCCCGATACGCAGTATTTT TRBJ2-3 - TRBV7-9 -
CASSVTRTGARTDTQYF TGTGCCAGCAGCGTCACAAGGACAGGGGCGAGGACAGATACGCAGTATTTT TRBJ2-3 - TRBV9 TRBD1
CASAGTDNTGELFF TGTGCCAGCGCCGGGACAGACAACACCGGGGAGCTGTTTTTT TRBJ2-2 - TRBV9 TRBD1
CAWSDDSGGPPYF TGTGCCTGGAGTGACGATAGCGGGGGGCCCCCGTACTTC TRBJ2-5 once TRBV30 TRBD2